The 29 T cell receptor beta chains in this list originate from one sample, sequenced in a study of patients and donors after allogeneic stem cell transplantation. In TCRdb, the RT-PCR reads were re-called with MiXCR into one record per CDR3 protein. This table has around 200,000 distinct CDR3 sequences, around 40% appearing once. The sequenced sample was blood, either unsorted or a sorted T cell fraction (not recorded which). These receptors were taken from a human donor who was either an allogeneic HSCT recipient or a stem cell or donor lymphocyte infusion donor (not recorded which). It is not recorded whose cells these are; they may come from a transplant donor.

V is TRBV29-1 and J is TRBJ2-7; the D gene is possibly TRBD2 (6 bases). V was cut by 7 bases and J by 4 bases, with 14 bases left in between. Germline assignment: CDR1 SQVTM and CDR2 ANQGSEA. The CDR3 totals 12 residues. This CDR3 is CSGRDVGYEQYF. DNA for the CDR3: TGCAGCGGGCGGGACGTCGGGTACGAGCAGTACTTC.

This clonotype was observed a single time. The chain joins TRBV7-9 to TRBJ2-3, with TRBD2 matching over 7 bases. The ends lost 4 bases at V and 2 bases at J; junction bases unmatched: 12. The CDR3 totals 17 residues. Germline CDR1 and CDR2: SEHNR and FQNEAQ (reference sequence). Here the CDR3 reads CASSYNAGVLHTDTQYF. CDR3 DNA sequence: TGTGCCAGCAGCTACAACGCGGGGGTCCTACACACAGATACGCAGTATTTT.

This sequence joins TRBV10-3 and TRBJ2-3; the match to TRBD2 covers 7 bases. Germline CDR1 ENHRY, CDR2 SYGVKD. J was trimmed by 1 base and V by 11 bases; bases with no gene match: 9. This CDR3 spans 14 amino acids. The CDR3 loop is CAARASGGTDTQYF. The DNA for the CDR3 is TGTGCCGCTCGTGCCAGCGGGGGCACAGATACGCAGTATTTT.

This chain connects TRBV25-1 to TRBJ1-6; D possibly corresponds to TRBD1 (5 bases). This CDR3 region has 15 residues. Between the trimmed V and J ends, which lost 1 base and 7 bases, there was a span of 11 bases. Germline assignment: CDR1 MGHDK and CDR2 SYGVNS. Here the CDR3 reads CASSESKGLNSPLHF. CDR3 bases: TGTGCCAGCAGTGAATCAAAGGGGCTAAATTCACCCCTCCACTTT.

V is TRBV20-1 and J is TRBJ1-2; no clear D gene. The CDR3 consists of 10 residues. Germline loops: CDR1 DFQATT, CDR2 SNEGSKA (reference sequence). The ends were cut back, 5 bases at V and 3 bases at J, with 4 bases in the middle. CDR3 DNA: TGCAGTGCTGGCCACTATGGCTACACCTTC. It specifies CSAGHYGYTF.

Only a few counts were recorded for this clonotype. The chain combines TRBV10-3 with TRBJ2-5; 7 nucleotides match TRBD1. This CDR3 contains 15 residues. The V gene's germline CDR1 is ENHRY and CDR2 SYGVKD. With 6 bases clipped from V and 2 bases from J, the junction kept 9 bases outside the gene matches. Here the CDR3 reads CAIRSQGPYQETQYF. CDR3 DNA sequence: TGTGCCATCAGATCACAGGGGCCGTATCAAGAGACCCAGTACTTC.

The chain employs TRBV7-9 and TRBJ1-2; the D gene is possibly TRBD1 (5 bases). Trimming took off 4 bases at V and 5 bases at J, with 8 bases between the two ends. This CDR3 comprises 12 residues. Germline V gene sequence: CDR1 SEHNR, CDR2 FQNEAQ (reference sequence). The CDR3 spells CASSSGAYGYTF. The CDR3 region has the DNA TGTGCCAGCAGCTCCGGGGCTTATGGCTACACCTTC.

This chain links TRBV9 with TRBJ2-3; 7 bases are shared with TRBD2. With V trimmed by 3 bases and J by 8 bases, 9 bases remained unmatched. In germline, CDR1 is SGDLS, CDR2 YYNGEE. This CDR3 has 14 residues. The DNA of the CDR3 is TGTGCCAGCAGCGCCCCGGGACTATTAGCTACGCAGTATTTT. Encoded protein: CASSAPGLLATQYF.

The chain couples TRBV10-3 to TRBJ1-1; D unclear. The CDR3 loop spans 14 amino acids. Germline V gene lookup returns CDR1 ENHRY and CDR2 SYGVKD. V gave up 2 bases and J gave up 4 bases, with 11 bases separating them. The CDR3 protein is CAISEETTSTEAFF. The CDR3 bases are TGTGCCATCAGTGAGGAGACGACCTCCACTGAAGCTTTCTTT.

The sample holds a few counts of this clonotype. The genes are TRBV20-1 and TRBJ1-2, with a weak D call TRBD1 (6 bases). Germline V gene sequence: CDR1 DFQATT, CDR2 SNEGSKA (reference sequence). Trimming removed 4 bases at V and 0 bases at J, with 9 bases between. The CDR3 has 13 residues. CDR3 bases: TGCAGTGCTAAACAGGGCGCTAACTATGGCTACACCTTC. This sequence encodes CSAKQGANYGYTF.

The chain joins TRBV10-2 to TRBJ1-6; tentative D call: TRBD1 (5 bases). CDR3 size: 15 residues. With 6 bases removed from V and 8 bases from J, the gap between germline ends came to 17 bases. Germline V gene sequence: CDR1 WSHSY, CDR2 SAAADI. The CDR3 coding sequence is TGCGCCAGCAGGGGGGAGCAGGGCCCCTATTCACCCCTCCACTTT. Translating gives CASRGEQGPYSPLHF.

This clonotype was seen repeatedly, ten times or more. This sequence joins TRBV12-3 or TRBV12-4 and TRBJ2-5, with no clear D. This CDR3 has 13 residues. The V end was cut by 6 bases, the J end by 1 base, with 9 bases between. The CDR3 DNA reads as TGTGCCAGCAGCCAACTCAGCCAAGAGACCCAGTACTTC. Translating it yields CASSQLSQETQYF.

This chain links TRBV7-9 with TRBJ2-5, with D possibly being TRBD2 (6 bases). Per the germline V gene, CDR1 is SEHNR and CDR2 is FQNEAQ (reference sequence). This CDR3 region has 12 residues. V lost 5 bases to trimming and J lost 8 bases, with 12 bases between them. The CDR3 DNA is TGTGCCAGCAGCCTCGGGGAGGTTACCCAGTACTTC. Its protein product is CASSLGEVTQYF.

This clonotype was observed a few times. The chain has TRBV10-3 and TRBJ2-7; tentatively, D is TRBD1 or TRBD2 (5 bases each). Germline V gene sequence: CDR1 ENHRY, CDR2 SYGVKD. V shed 6 bases and J shed 2 bases, with 11 bases lying between them. This CDR3 comprises 13 residues. The CDR3 sequence: CAISRDEAYEQYF. CDR3 coding DNA: TGTGCCATCAGCCGGGACGAGGCCTACGAGCAGTACTTC.

This clonotype was seen only a few times. The V gene is TRBV12-3 or TRBV12-4, the J gene TRBJ1-5, with a weak D call TRBD1 (5 bases). The CDR3 extends over 14 amino acids. V was trimmed by 2 bases and J by 2 bases, leaving 7 bases between them. DNA of the CDR3: TGTGCCAGCAGTTTACAGGGACGCAATCAGCCCCAGCATTTT. Amino acid sequence: CASSLQGRNQPQHF.

Worth noting for this clonotype: A read error is possible here, since a much larger clone lies one base away. The conserved phenylalanine or tryptophan normally closing the CDR3 is absent here, so this likely arose from a read error. The chain couples TRBV10-3 to TRBJ1-1; the D is unclear. This CDR3 region has 13 residues. Germline CDR1 reads ENHRY; CDR2 reads SYGVKD. V was clipped by 0 bases and J by 4 bases, with 6 bases between them. Written as DNA, the CDR3 is TGTGCCATCAGTGAGTCGACCGGCACTGAAGCTTTCTTG. It is translated as CAISESTGTEAFL.

A few counts support this clonotype. V and J are TRBV9 and TRBJ2-7; no definite D call. Per germline, CDR1 SGDLS and CDR2 YYNGEE. This CDR3 region has 15 residues. V was shortened by 0 bases and J by 7 bases, with 17 bases between the two germline ends. CDR3 DNA sequence: TGTGCCAGCAGCGTAGAACCCGGATGGAGCCGTGAGCAGTACTTC. Its protein product is CASSVEPGWSREQYF.

This clonotype was counted only a few times. The chain couples TRBV12-3 or TRBV12-4 to TRBJ1-1; D is unclear. V lost 5 bases, J lost 3 bases, and 10 bases lay in between. The CDR3 spans 13 residues. CDR3 coding DNA: TGTGCCAGCAGTACACCGGGATACACTGAAGCTTTCTTT. It encodes CASSTPGYTEAFF.

The chain links TRBV28 to TRBJ2-3; possibly TRBD1 for D (5 bases). Per the germline V gene, CDR1 is MDHEN and CDR2 is SYDVKM. This CDR3 spans 12 amino acids. The ends were cut back, 7 bases at V and 4 bases at J, with 9 bases in the middle. As DNA, the CDR3 is TGTGCCAGCAAAGGGGCCTCAGATACGCAGTATTTT. Its translation: CASKGASDTQYF.

This sequence joins TRBV27 and TRBJ2-7; D is undetermined. The CDR3 length is 14 residues. In germline, CDR1 is MNHEY, CDR2 SMNVEV (reference sequence). V shed 6 bases and J shed 2 bases, with 14 bases lying between them. The CDR3 coding sequence is TGTGCCAGCAGACCGCTCGGCAGACCCTACGAGCAGTACTTC. Translated, it gives CASRPLGRPYEQYF.

This chain links TRBV12-3 or TRBV12-4 with TRBJ1-2; TRBD1 aligns across 9 bases. The CDR3 covers 13 residues. The J segment lost 7 bases and the V segment lost 6 bases, leaving 6 bases of the junction unmatched. This CDR3 reads CASRPTGGPGYTF. In nucleotides, the CDR3 is TGTGCCAGCAGACCTACAGGGGGCCCTGGCTACACCTTC.

This chain links TRBV5-1 with TRBJ2-5; a possible D gene is TRBD1 (6 bases). V gave up 4 bases and J gave up 5 bases, with 18 bases separating them. CDR1 SGHRS and CDR2 YFSETQ come from the germline V gene. CDR3 size: 15 residues. The CDR3 DNA sequence: TGCGCCAGCAGCCCCTTCAGGGGCGTGGGCGAGACCCAGTACTTC. Amino acid sequence: CASSPFRGVGETQYF.

The chain uses TRBV5-1 and TRBJ1-1; D call uncertain. V was cut by 5 bases and J by 0 bases, with 8 bases left in between. The germline V gene has CDR1 SGHRS and CDR2 YFSETQ. The CDR3 sequence is 13 residues long. The CDR3, as DNA: TGCGCCAGCAGTGAACAGCTGAACACTGAAGCTTTCTTT. Translation gives CASSEQLNTEAFF.

This chain links TRBV3-1 with TRBJ1-6; no firm D call. The length of the CDR3 is 15 residues. CDR1 and CDR2 from the germline V gene are LGHDT and YNNKEL (reference sequence). V was pared by 2 bases and J by 6 bases, with 11 bases between. The CDR3 nucleotides read TGTGCCAGCAGCCAAATCTCTGGGGTTAATTCACCCCTCCACTTT. As protein: CASSQISGVNSPLHF.

The chain couples TRBV20-1 to TRBJ1-1; D is possibly TRBD1 (5 bases). Per germline, CDR1 DFQATT and CDR2 SNEGSKA (reference sequence). Trimming left V 1 base short and J 5 bases short, with 11 bases between. CDR3 size: 13 residues. CDR3 loop: CSARVRVRTEAFF. The CDR3 DNA sequence: TGCAGTGCTAGAGTCAGGGTAAGAACTGAAGCTTTCTTT.

This CDR3 is CASRQGRQPQHF. CDR3 in DNA: TGTGCCAGCAGGCAGGGGCGGCAGCCCCAGCATTTT. The V call is TRBV12-3 or TRBV12-4, the J call TRBJ1-5; TRBD1 is a possible D gene (6 bases). The germline V and J ends were trimmed by 6 bases and 7 bases, with 10 bases remaining between them. This CDR3 contains 12 residues.

CDR3 amino acids: CAISENPGQGPKPNTGELFF. The CDR3 coding sequence is TGTGCCATCAGCGAAAACCCGGGACAGGGGCCTAAACCGAACACCGGGGAGCTGTTTTTT. The V call is TRBV10-3, the J call TRBJ2-2; TRBD1 matches 10 bases. J lost 0 bases, V lost 6 bases, and 16 bases had no gene match. The CDR3 consists of 20 residues. Germline V lookup: CDR1 ENHRY, CDR2 SYGVKD.

J is TRBJ2-3 and V is TRBV10-3; D is undetermined. The length of the CDR3 is 18 residues. V was clipped by 0 bases and J by 2 bases, with 18 bases between them. Germline assignment: CDR1 ENHRY and CDR2 SYGVKD. CDR3 nucleotides: TGTGCCATCAGTGAGTCAAAGGCTGACCTAACCGACACAGATACGCAGTATTTT. Amino acids: CAISESKADLTDTDTQYF.

Only a few counts were recorded for this clonotype. The chain carries TRBV27 and TRBJ1-5; D is ambiguous. V gave up 5 bases and J gave up 3 bases, with 8 bases separating them. Germline V CDR1 and CDR2: MNHEY, SMNVEV (reference sequence). This CDR3 comprises 13 residues. CDR3 nucleotide sequence: TGTGCCAGCAGTCTAGCATTCAATCAGCCCCAGCATTTT. Its translation: CASSLAFNQPQHF.